The rows below give T cell receptor beta chains drawn from one sample of a study of a mutant IDH1 vaccine in newly diagnosed glioma. The assay was immunoSEQ multiplex PCR, and TCRdb's table has in-frame clones only and misses some. Among more than 35,000 clones listed, approximately 85% were seen once. The antigens these receptors bind are not known. Specimen: PBMCs, collected from a glioma patient whose treatment included an IDH1 peptide vaccine. These receptors were taken from a man in his forties or fifties with glioma. Both conserved end residues are part of each CDR3. D genes are given only for firm matches. Size tells how often a clone was seen (once, few, many) or the class of an expanded clone, and some rows leave it out.

abundance	v_gene	d_gene	j_gene	CDR3aa	CDR3nt
NA	TRBV7-3	TRBD2	TRBJ2-6	CASKAGQGANVLTF	TGTGCCAGCAAAGCGGGGCAAGGGGCCAACGTCCTGACTTTC
NA	TRBV27	NA	TRBJ1-2	CASSVQGPYGYTF	TGTGCCAGCAGTGTACAGGGACCCTATGGCTACACCTTC
few	TRBV19	TRBD1	TRBJ2-6	CASSDRGYGANVLTF	TGTGCCAGTAGTGACAGGGGGTACGGGGCCAACGTCCTGACTTTC
NA	TRBV21-1	NA	TRBJ2-7	CASSNQGLIGGEQYF	TGTGCCAGCAGCAATCAGGGGCTCATAGGCGGCGAGCAGTACTTC
NA	TRBV1	NA	TRBJ2-5	CTSSQGTPIGKTQYF	TGCACCAGCAGCCAAGGGACCCCAATCGGAAAGACCCAGTACTTC
NA	TRBV7-2	TRBD2	TRBJ2-2	CASSARRLARVGELFF	TGTGCCAGCAGCGCCCGCCGACTAGCCCGGGTTGGGGAGCTGTTTTTT
NA	TRBV6-5	NA	TRBJ2-3	CASSDRGSTDTQYF	TGTGCCAGCAGTGATCGGGGGAGCACAGATACGCAGTATTTT
NA	TRBV4-1	TRBD2	TRBJ2-2	CASSQEVVGSGGRELFF	TGCGCCAGCAGCCAAGAAGTTGTGGGGTCGGGGGGGAGGGAGCTGTTTTTT
NA	TRBV14	TRBD1	TRBJ2-2	CASSQGQGRTGELFF	TGTGCCAGCAGCCAAGGACAGGGAAGGACCGGGGAGCTGTTTTTT
NA	TRBV7-2	NA	TRBJ2-3	CASSPTGQKTTQYF	TGTGCCAGCAGCCCAACCGGACAGAAAACTACGCAGTATTTT
once	TRBV4-2	NA	TRBJ2-3	CASSQAREDTQYF	TGTGCCAGCAGCCAGGCGAGGGAAGATACGCAGTATTTT
NA	TRBV29-1	NA	TRBJ2-1	CSAGEGRAEQFF	TGCAGCGCAGGGGAGGGGAGGGCTGAGCAGTTCTTC
NA	TRBV4-1	NA	TRBJ1-4	CASSLPPVGKLFF	TGCGCCAGCAGCCTCCCTCCGGTAGGAAAACTGTTTTTT
NA	TRBV5-4	NA	TRBJ1-3	CASSGQTGNTIYF	TGTGCCAGCAGCGGACAGACTGGAAACACCATATATTTT
NA	TRBV6-5	NA	TRBJ2-1	CASSQASSYNEQFF	TGTGCCAGCTCGCAGGCTAGCTCCTACAATGAGCAGTTCTTC
NA	TRBV6-5	TRBD2	TRBJ2-3	CASSNSGRRTDTQYF	TGTGCCAGCAGCAACAGCGGGAGACGCACAGATACGCAGTATTTT
NA	TRBV5-4	TRBD1	TRBJ2-7	CASSLLGQGYYEQYF	TGTGCCAGCAGCTTGTTAGGACAGGGTTACTACGAGCAGTACTTC
NA	TRBV5-6	NA	TRBJ1-2	CASSRDVGYTF	TGTGCCAGCAGCCGTGACGTCGGCTACACCTTC
few	TRBV6-1	TRBD1	TRBJ1-1	CASSRNRGDTEAFF	TGTGCCAGCAGCCGTAACAGGGGAGACACTGAAGCTTTCTTT
NA	TRBV19	NA	TRBJ1-1	CASSIGEYGNTEAFF	TGTGCCAGTAGTATAGGAGAGTATGGGAACACTGAAGCTTTCTTT
NA	TRBV18	TRBD2	TRBJ2-2	CASSPLAENTGELFF	TGTGCCAGCTCACCTCTAGCGGAGAACACCGGGGAGCTGTTTTTT
NA	TRBV6-6	NA	TRBJ1-4	CASSYQSNEKLFF	TGTGCCAGCAGTTATCAGAGTAATGAAAAACTGTTTTTT
NA	TRBV5-4	NA	TRBJ2-3	CASSLVGPPSTDTQYF	TGTGCCAGCAGCTTGGTTGGCCCCCCTAGCACAGATACGCAGTATTTT
NA	TRBV4-2	TRBD2	TRBJ2-7	CASSQGGSSIGEQYF	TGTGCCAGCAGCCAAGGCGGGAGTAGTATCGGCGAGCAGTACTTC
NA	TRBV4-1	NA	TRBJ2-7	CASSQRLRSYEQYF	TGCGCCAGCAGCCAACGGCTTCGGTCCTACGAGCAGTACTTC
NA	TRBV4-3	NA	TRBJ2-1	CASSQDYSRDAEQFF	TGCGCCAGCAGCCAAGATTATTCGAGGGATGCTGAGCAGTTCTTC
NA	TRBV7-9	TRBD2	TRBJ2-7	CASSSGGPTSGLF	TGTGCCAGCAGCTCCGGCGGGCCAACTAGCGGTCTCTTC
NA	TRBV7-2	NA	TRBJ2-3	CASSPWDTQYF	TGTGCCAGCAGCCCGTGGGATACGCAGTATTTT
few	TRBV18	NA	TRBJ1-5	CASSGGSNQPQHF	TGTGCCAGCTCGGGGGGAAGCAATCAGCCCCAGCATTTT
NA	TRBV7-3	TRBD1	TRBJ2-2	CASKGAGYTGELFF	TGTGCCAGCAAGGGGGCCGGGTACACCGGGGAGCTGTTTTTT
NA	TRBV10-3	TRBD2	TRBJ2-7	CAIQSSGEGPYEQYF	TGTGCCATACAGTCAAGCGGGGAGGGGCCCTACGAGCAGTACTTC
NA	TRBV11-3	NA	TRBJ2-7	CASSLGAGYPEQYF	TGTGCCAGCTCCCTCGGGGCCGGGTATCCCGAGCAGTACTTC
NA	TRBV18	NA	TRBJ1-4	CASSSMGATNEKLFF	TGTGCCAGCTCATCAATGGGTGCAACTAATGAAAAACTGTTTTTT
NA	TRBV19	NA	TRBJ2-3	CASSKAGTPVAGTDTQYF	TGTGCCAGTAGTAAGGCAGGGACCCCAGTGGCGGGCACAGATACGCAGTATTTT
NA	TRBV21-1	NA	TRBJ2-5	CAIQGCQETQYF	TGTGCCATACAGGGCTGTCAAGAGACCCAGTACTTC
NA	TRBV19	NA	TRBJ1-5	CASSQGAGQPQHF	TGTGCCAGTAGCCAGGGCGCGGGTCAGCCCCAGCATTTT
NA	TRBV7-2	NA	TRBJ1-1	CASSSQTVNTEAFF	TGTGCCAGCAGCTCGCAGACAGTGAACACTGAAGCTTTCTTT
NA	TRBV6-6	NA	TRBJ2-7	CASSYGGGDEQYF	TGTGCCAGCAGTTACGGAGGGGGGGACGAGCAGTACTTC
NA	TRBV25-1	TRBD2	TRBJ2-3	CASSDSLAGGSTDTQYF	TGTGCCAGCAGTGATTCCCTAGCGGGGGGAAGCACAGATACGCAGTATTTT
once	TRBV28	NA	TRBJ2-7	CASSPTGSRRYEQYF	TGTGCCAGCAGTCCCACAGGCAGTCGGAGGTACGAGCAGTACTTC
NA	TRBV5-8	NA	TRBJ1-5	CASSWGGAGQPQHF	TGTGCCAGCAGCTGGGGGGGGGCTGGTCAGCCCCAGCATTTT
once	TRBV6-4	TRBD1	TRBJ1-1	CASLPGTANTEAFF	TGTGCCAGCCTACCCGGGACAGCGAACACTGAAGCTTTCTTT
NA	TRBV19	NA	TRBJ2-1	CASSIPALSSYNEQFF	TGTGCCAGTAGTATCCCGGCCCTCAGCTCCTACAATGAGCAGTTCTTC
NA	TRBV10-3	TRBD1	TRBJ2-7	CAIRAGTGAVGQYF	TGTGCCATCAGGGCCGGGACAGGGGCCGTGGGGCAGTACTTC
NA	TRBV7-2	NA	TRBJ2-1	CASSLGVDNEQFF	TGTGCCAGCAGCTTAGGAGTGGACAATGAGCAGTTCTTC
NA	TRBV6-1	NA	TRBJ1-2	CASSEFGQPYGYTF	TGTGCCAGCAGTGAATTTGGTCAGCCCTATGGCTACACCTTC
few	TRBV11-2	TRBD2	TRBJ2-1	CASSFLAGGKHNEQFF	TGTGCCAGCAGCTTCCTAGCGGGAGGTAAGCACAATGAGCAGTTCTTC
few	TRBV4-1	TRBD2	TRBJ2-2	CASSQPGLAGGSSDGELFF	TGCGCCAGCAGCCAGCCGGGACTAGCGGGAGGGTCCTCGGACGGGGAGCTGTTTTTT
few	TRBV10-3	NA	TRBJ1-5	CAISAGNSNQPQHF	TGTGCCATCAGTGCAGGGAACAGCAATCAGCCCCAGCATTTT
NA	TRBV11-1	TRBD1	TRBJ1-2	CASSKQGADYGYTF	TGTGCCAGCAGCAAACAGGGGGCGGACTATGGCTACACCTTC
NA	TRBV4-3	NA	TRBJ2-7	CASSQGIARNEQYF	TGCGCCAGCAGCCAAGGAATAGCGAGGAACGAGCAGTACTTC
NA	TRBV6-5	TRBD1	TRBJ1-5	CASSYGTGGNQPQHF	TGTGCCAGCAGTTACGGGACAGGGGGCAATCAGCCCCAGCATTTT
NA	TRBV5-1	NA	TRBJ2-3	CASSFEGLHKDTQYF	TGCGCCAGCAGCTTCGAGGGACTCCATAAAGATACGCAGTATTTT
NA	TRBV6-6	NA	TRBJ2-3	CASAQGWDISTDTQYF	TGTGCCAGCGCACAGGGTTGGGACATCAGCACAGATACGCAGTATTTT
NA	TRBV6-4	TRBD2	TRBJ2-2	CASSDSGGGNTGELFF	TGTGCCAGCAGTGACTCGGGCGGGGGGAACACCGGGGAGCTGTTTTTT
NA	TRBV29-1	TRBD2	TRBJ2-1	CSEKTAVRVAGGNEQFF	TGCAGCGAGAAGACGGCCGTGAGGGTAGCGGGAGGGAATGAGCAGTTCTTC